A single T cell receptor beta chain is shown here with its context. Antigen: not known. Data came from immunoSEQ multiplex PCR; TCRdb stores just in-frame clones and leaves some out. The sample records 70,000 to 95,000 clones, 80% to 90% being singletons. Recipients boosted at about 4 weeks or about 12 weeks are pooled. This sample was taken from a study of T cell responses to AZD1222 COVID-19 vaccine. Notes on the study in general: Most donors were white British, females outnumbered males, and clonal diversity was possibly underestimated. Baseline seropositives among AZD1222 recipients totaled only five or six. After the peak T cell response, and only then, were repertoires sampled.

This clonotype was obtained from an adult who received the AZD1222 COVID-19 vaccine. Sequences were derived from peripheral blood, sampled 28 days after the second AZD1222 dose.

CDR3 sequence reads: CASSRDGGYGYTF. CDR3 nucleotide sequence: TGTGCCAGCAGCCGAGATGGGGGCTACGGCTACACCTTC. The genes are TRBV6-5 and TRBJ1-2, with D possibly being TRBD1 (6 bases). Germline V gene lookup returns CDR1 MNHEY and CDR2 SVGAGI. The CDR3 sequence is 13 residues long. The V gene lost 6 bases and the J gene lost 8 bases, with 16 bases spanning the gap.